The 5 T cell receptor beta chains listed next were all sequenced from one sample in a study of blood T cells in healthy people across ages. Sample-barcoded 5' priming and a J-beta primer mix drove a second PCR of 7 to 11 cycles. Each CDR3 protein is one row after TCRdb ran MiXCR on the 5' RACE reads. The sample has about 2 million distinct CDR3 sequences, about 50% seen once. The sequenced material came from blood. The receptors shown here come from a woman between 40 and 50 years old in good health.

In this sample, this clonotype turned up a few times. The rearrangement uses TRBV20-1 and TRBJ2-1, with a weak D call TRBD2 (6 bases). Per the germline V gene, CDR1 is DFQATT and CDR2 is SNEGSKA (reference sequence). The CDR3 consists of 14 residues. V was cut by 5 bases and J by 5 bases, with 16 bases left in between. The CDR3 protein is CSASSGGIHNEQFF. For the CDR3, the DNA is TGCAGTGCTTCCTCTGGGGGGATTCACAATGAGCAGTTCTTC.

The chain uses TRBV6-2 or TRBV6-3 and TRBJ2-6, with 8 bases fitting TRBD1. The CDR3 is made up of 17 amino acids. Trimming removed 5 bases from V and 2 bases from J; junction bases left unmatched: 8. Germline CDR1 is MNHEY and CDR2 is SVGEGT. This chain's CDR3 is CASSRETGVAGANVLTF. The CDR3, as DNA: TGTGCCAGCAGTCGAGAGACAGGGGTGGCTGGGGCCAACGTCCTGACTTTC.

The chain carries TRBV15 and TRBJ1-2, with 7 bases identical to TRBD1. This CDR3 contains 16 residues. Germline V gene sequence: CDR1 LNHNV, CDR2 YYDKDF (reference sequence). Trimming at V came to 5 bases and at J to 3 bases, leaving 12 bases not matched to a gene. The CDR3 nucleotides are TGTGCCACCAGCCCCGGCTCCTTAACAGGGGACTATGGCTACACCTTC. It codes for CATSPGSLTGDYGYTF.

The CDR3 DNA sequence: TGTGCCAGCAGTCCAAGGGATGTGAACTCCTACGAGCAGTACTTC. Protein: CASSPRDVNSYEQYF. The chain combines TRBV6-1 with TRBJ2-7; D ambiguous. The V gene's germline CDR1 is MNHNS and CDR2 SASEGT. The CDR3 is made up of 15 amino acids. Trimming shortened V by 5 bases and J by 0 bases, and 14 bases separated the two germline ends.

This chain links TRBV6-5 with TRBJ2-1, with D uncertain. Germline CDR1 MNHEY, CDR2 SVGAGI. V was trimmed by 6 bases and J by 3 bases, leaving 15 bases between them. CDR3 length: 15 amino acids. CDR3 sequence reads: CASRDQEHLYNEQFF. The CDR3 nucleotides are TGTGCCAGCAGAGATCAGGAGCACCTCTACAATGAGCAGTTCTTC.